Listed below are T cell receptor beta chains from one sample, sequenced in a study of CD8 T cells in Susac syndrome. Each CDR3 protein is one row after TCRdb ran MiXCR on the immunoSEQ multiplex PCR reads. The sample has around 45,000 distinct CDR3 sequences; over 85% are singletons. The material sequenced was CD8+ T cells from PBMCs. The source is a human donor in good health. The CDR3 runs from the conserved cysteine through the conserved F or W. Each record gives: clone size, D gene, V gene, J gene, CDR3 protein, CDR3 DNA. A D gene is named only where the DNA matches it firmly. Clone sizes are given selectively: once, few, many, or a class where the clone is expanded.

-,-,TRBV28,TRBJ2-3,CASSQGSGHTPDTQYF,TGTGCCAGCAGCCAGGGGAGCGGGCATACCCCAGATACGCAGTATTTT
-,-,TRBV28,TRBJ2-2,CASGYSSTGELFF,TGTGCCAGCGGTTATAGCTCCACCGGGGAGCTGTTTTTT
-,TRBD2,TRBV20-1,TRBJ2-3,CSARDLAGTDTQYF,TGCAGTGCTAGGGACCTAGCGGGAACAGATACGCAGTATTTT
-,-,TRBV4-1,TRBJ1-5,CASSQGFGGGREPQHF,TGCGCCAGCAGCCAAGGGTTTGGGGGGGGCAGGGAGCCCCAGCATTTT
-,-,TRBV19,TRBJ2-1,CASSIAGSSYNEQFF,TGTGCCAGTAGTATAGCGGGGAGCTCCTACAATGAGCAGTTCTTC
-,-,TRBV15,TRBJ1-1,CATSRGERGGADTEAFF,TGTGCCACCAGCAGAGGCGAGCGTGGGGGCGCCGACACTGAAGCTTTCTTT
-,-,TRBV29-1,TRBJ2-1,CSVFSGSSYNEQFF,TGCAGCGTTTTTAGCGGCTCCTCCTACAATGAGCAGTTCTTC
-,-,TRBV2,TRBJ1-5,CASSEVGGYQPQHF,TGTGCCAGCAGTGAAGTTGGGGGGTATCAGCCCCAGCATTTT
-,-,TRBV2,TRBJ1-1,CASSTGPESSEAFF,TGTGCCAGCAGTACGGGGCCGGAGTCTTCCGAAGCTTTCTTT
once,TRBD1,TRBV11-1,TRBJ2-1,CASSLASSRGPARSYNEQFF,TGTGCCAGCAGCTTAGCGTCAAGCAGGGGGCCTGCGCGCTCCTACAATGAGCAGTTCTTC
once,-,TRBV7-9,TRBJ2-6,CASSLNKGGANVLTF,TGTGCCAGCAGCCTTAATAAGGGAGGGGCCAACGTCCTGACTTTC
-,-,TRBV20-1,TRBJ2-7,CSARVSGSYEQYF,TGCAGTGCTAGGGTTAGCGGTTCCTACGAGCAGTACTTC
-,TRBD1,TRBV29-1,TRBJ2-2,CSVEVGTGYTGELFF,TGCAGCGTTGAAGTAGGGACAGGGTACACCGGGGAGCTGTTTTTT
-,-,TRBV19,TRBJ1-1,CASSMWGHSEAFF,TGTGCCAGTAGTATGTGGGGGCACAGCGAAGCTTTCTTT
-,-,TRBV7-8,TRBJ2-7,CASSLVSGGSSSYEQYF,TGTGCCAGCAGCTTAGTTTCTGGGGGCAGCAGCTCCTACGAGCAGTACTTC
-,-,TRBV12-3/TRBV12-4,TRBJ2-7,CASSQQGSEQYF,TGTGCCAGCAGTCAACAGGGTAGCGAGCAGTACTTC
-,-,TRBV10-3,TRBJ2-7,CAIGRDAYEQYF,TGTGCCATCGGCAGGGACGCCTACGAGCAGTACTTC
once,TRBD1,TRBV19,TRBJ2-2,CASSRGGQGTGELFF,TGTGCCAGTAGTAGGGGGGGACAGGGGACCGGGGAGCTGTTTTTT
-,-,TRBV7-9,TRBJ2-2,CASSLAQGGGTGELFF,TGTGCCAGCAGCTTAGCGCAGGGAGGAGGCACCGGGGAGCTGTTTTTT
-,-,TRBV7-9,TRBJ2-1,CASSHLSQEQFF,TGTGCCAGCAGCCATCTAAGTCAGGAGCAGTTCTTC
-,TRBD1,TRBV20-1,TRBJ2-6,CSARARDRSSGANVLTF,TGCAGTGCTAGAGCCCGGGACAGGTCTAGCGGGGCCAACGTCCTGACTTTC
once,TRBD1,TRBV19,TRBJ1-2,CASSPWTGEAYGYTF,TGTGCCAGTAGCCCTTGGACAGGGGAAGCTTATGGCTACACCTTC
-,-,TRBV3-1,TRBJ2-7,CASSQEWGVGYEQYF,TGTGCCAGCAGCCAAGAGTGGGGGGTGGGCTACGAGCAGTACTTC
-,-,TRBV9,TRBJ2-1,CASSYRPYNEQFF,TGTGCCAGCAGCTACAGGCCCTACAATGAGCAGTTCTTC
-,-,TRBV4-1,TRBJ2-7,CASSSRNRGGGNYEQYF,TGCGCCAGCAGCTCCAGAAATCGTGGTGGCGGAAATTACGAGCAGTACTTC
-,-,TRBV7-2,TRBJ2-5,CASVAETQYF,TGTGCCAGCGTAGCGGAGACCCAGTACTTC
-,-,TRBV10-3,TRBJ2-5,CAISPDWDEQETQYF,TGTGCCATCAGCCCCGACTGGGACGAACAAGAGACCCAGTACTTC
few,-,TRBV3-1,TRBJ2-7,CASSQGTSINEQYF,TGTGCCAGCAGCCAAGGCACGAGCATCAACGAGCAGTACTTC
-,TRBD1,TRBV20-1,TRBJ2-6,CSASRDRNSGANVLTF,TGCAGTGCGTCAAGGGACAGAAACTCTGGGGCCAACGTCCTGACTTTC
-,-,TRBV5-6,TRBJ2-7,CASSLFGPAGEQYF,TGTGCCAGCAGCTTGTTTGGTCCCGCTGGCGAGCAGTACTTC
-,TRBD1,TRBV10-3,TRBJ2-1,CAISGRDSYNEQFF,TGTGCCATCAGTGGCCGGGACAGCTACAATGAGCAGTTCTTC
-,-,TRBV6-2/TRBV6-3,TRBJ2-2,CASSYVGTGELFF,TGTGCCAGCAGTTACGTAGGAACCGGGGAGCTGTTTTTT
-,-,TRBV7-2,TRBJ2-7,CASSLEEAGALEQYF,TGTGCCAGCAGCTTAGAGGAGGCAGGGGCCCTCGAGCAGTACTTC
-,-,TRBV2,TRBJ2-7,CASTDRGFEQYF,TGTGCCAGCACTGACCGAGGGTTCGAGCAGTACTTC
-,-,TRBV7-8,TRBJ1-3,CASSSGTPFSGNTIYF,TGTGCCAGCAGCTCCGGGACTCCTTTCTCTGGAAACACCATATATTTT
-,TRBD2,TRBV20-1,TRBJ2-7,CSARKGSGSYEQYF,TGCAGTGCTAGAAAGGGTAGCGGGTCCTACGAGCAGTACTTC
-,-,TRBV10-3,TRBJ2-3,CAISVGDTQYF,TGTGCCATCAGTGTCGGAGATACGCAGTATTTT
-,-,TRBV27,TRBJ1-1,CASSLSTGWGTEAFF,TGTGCCAGCAGTTTATCGACGGGATGGGGCACTGAAGCTTTCTTT
-,-,TRBV5-1,TRBJ2-1,CASSLGTRIEQFF,TGCGCCAGCAGCTTGGGCACTCGAATTGAGCAGTTCTTC
-,-,TRBV7-9,TRBJ1-2,CASSLVDGYGYTF,TGTGCCAGCAGCTTAGTGGACGGCTATGGCTACACCTTC
-,-,TRBV6-5,TRBJ1-2,CASSYTRTAGDGYTF,TGTGCCAGCAGTTACACGCGGACAGCCGGCGATGGCTACACCTTC
-,-,TRBV5-1,TRBJ2-1,CASSLDGGNEQFF,TGCGCCAGCAGCTTGGACGGGGGCAATGAGCAGTTCTTC
-,-,TRBV7-9,TRBJ2-7,CASSSPLDPYEQYF,TGTGCCAGCAGCTCCCCTCTGGACCCCTACGAGCAGTACTTC
-,-,TRBV20-1,TRBJ2-1,CSARGLFSGSYNEQFF,TGCAGTGCTAGAGGGTTATTCAGCGGTTCCTACAATGAGCAGTTCTTC
-,-,TRBV15,TRBJ2-3,CATSREWADTQYF,TGTGCCACCAGCAGAGAATGGGCAGATACACAGTATTTT
-,-,TRBV2,TRBJ2-2,CASSAGLNTGELFF,TGTGCCAGCAGTGCAGGCCTGAACACCGGGGAGCTGTTTTTT
-,-,TRBV5-6,TRBJ2-5,CASSLRQLEETQYF,TGTGCCAGCAGCTTGAGGCAGCTAGAAGAGACCCAGTACTTC
-,-,TRBV29-1,TRBJ2-7,CSVEGTNTVSYEQYF,TGCAGCGTTGAAGGGACTAACACCGTCTCCTACGAGCAGTACTTC
-,-,TRBV27,TRBJ2-3,CASTAHTDTQYF,TGTGCCAGCACGGCGCACACAGATACGCAGTATTTT
-,TRBD1,TRBV28,TRBJ2-5,CASSQGTVSYQETQYF,TGTGCCAGCAGCCAGGGGACAGTTTCTTACCAAGAGACCCAGTACTTC
-,TRBD2,TRBV3-1,TRBJ2-3,CASSPLGLAGGTDTQYF,TGTGCCAGCAGCCCCTTGGGGCTAGCGGGGGGCACAGATACGCAGTATTTT
-,TRBD2,TRBV10-2,TRBJ2-7,CASSPLAGVMNEQYF,TGCGCCAGCAGTCCCCTAGCGGGAGTCATGAACGAGCAGTACTTC